This T cell receptor beta chain originates from a study of vaccination effects on CD4 cells after COVID-19. Remarks on this clone: As yet, its antigen is unknown.

Clones were read by immunoSEQ multiplex PCR, and TCRdb kept only the in-frame ones, dropping some. The data show 80,000 to 95,000 clones, around 77% seen once. Antigen-specific CD4+ T cell clonotypes were called by their expansion after viral peptide-pool culture in ViraFEST. Culture proceeded for more than 8 days, and CD4+ T cells were then isolated. Participants completed two doses of the BNT162b2 or mRNA-1273 vaccine. Germline CDR1 is LGHDT and CDR2 is YNNKEL (reference sequence). The CDR3 covers 14 residues. Trimming took off 1 base at V and 5 bases at J, with 11 bases between the two ends. This chain joins TRBV3-1 (or the pseudogene TRBV3-2) and TRBJ1-1; weak D call: TRBD1 (5 bases). The sequence came from a human donor who received a COVID-19 vaccine. The sequencing used CD4+ T cells from PBMCs cultured with HCoV-OC43 spike peptides, collected after COVID-19 vaccination. The subset was: HCoV-OC43 spike overlapping peptide pool stimulation. The CDR3 here is CASSQGPGRTEAFF. CDR3 in DNA: TGTGCCAGCAGCCAAGGACCAGGGCGGACTGAAGCTTTCTTT.